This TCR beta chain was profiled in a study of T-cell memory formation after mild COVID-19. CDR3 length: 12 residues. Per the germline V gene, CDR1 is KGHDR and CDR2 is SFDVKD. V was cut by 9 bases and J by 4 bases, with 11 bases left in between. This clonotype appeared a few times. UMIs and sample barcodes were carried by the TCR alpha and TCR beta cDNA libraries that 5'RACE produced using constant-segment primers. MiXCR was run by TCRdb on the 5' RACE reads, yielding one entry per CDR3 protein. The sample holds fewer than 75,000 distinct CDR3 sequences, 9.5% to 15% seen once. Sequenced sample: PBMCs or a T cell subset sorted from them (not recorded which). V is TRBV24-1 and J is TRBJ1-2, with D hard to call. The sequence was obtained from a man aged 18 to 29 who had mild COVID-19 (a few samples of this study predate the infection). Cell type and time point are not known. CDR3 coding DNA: TGTGCCACCGGTTCCGGCAGCTATGGCTACACCTTC. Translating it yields CATGSGSYGYTF.